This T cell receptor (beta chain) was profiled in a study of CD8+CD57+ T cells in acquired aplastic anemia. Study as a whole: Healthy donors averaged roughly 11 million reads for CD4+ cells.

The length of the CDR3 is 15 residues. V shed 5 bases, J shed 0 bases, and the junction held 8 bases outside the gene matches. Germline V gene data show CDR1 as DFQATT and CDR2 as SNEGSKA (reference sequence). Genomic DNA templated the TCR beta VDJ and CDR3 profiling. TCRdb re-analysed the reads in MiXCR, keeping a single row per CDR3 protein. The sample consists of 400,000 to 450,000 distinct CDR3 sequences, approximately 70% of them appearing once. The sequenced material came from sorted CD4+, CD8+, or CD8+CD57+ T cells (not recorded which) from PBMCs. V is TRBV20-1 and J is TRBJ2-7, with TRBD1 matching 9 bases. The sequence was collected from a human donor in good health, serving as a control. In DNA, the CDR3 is TGCAGTGCTCGACAGGGGGGGCTTGGCTCCTACGAGCAGTACTTC. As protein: CSARQGGLGSYEQYF.